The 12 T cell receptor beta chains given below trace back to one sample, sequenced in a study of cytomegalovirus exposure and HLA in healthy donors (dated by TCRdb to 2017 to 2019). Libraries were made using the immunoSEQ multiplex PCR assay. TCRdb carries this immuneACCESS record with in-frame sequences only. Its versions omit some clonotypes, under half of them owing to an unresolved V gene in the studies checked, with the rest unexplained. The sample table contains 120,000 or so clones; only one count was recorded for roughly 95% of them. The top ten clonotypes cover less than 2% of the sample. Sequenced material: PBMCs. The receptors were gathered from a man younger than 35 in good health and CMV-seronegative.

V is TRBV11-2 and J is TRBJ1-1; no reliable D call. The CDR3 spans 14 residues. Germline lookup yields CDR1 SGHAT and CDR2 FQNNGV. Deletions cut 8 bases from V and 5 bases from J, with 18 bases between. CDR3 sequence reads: CASSPSLAATEAFF. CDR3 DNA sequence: TGTGCCAGCTCCCCAAGCCTTGCGGCGACTGAAGCTTTCTTT.

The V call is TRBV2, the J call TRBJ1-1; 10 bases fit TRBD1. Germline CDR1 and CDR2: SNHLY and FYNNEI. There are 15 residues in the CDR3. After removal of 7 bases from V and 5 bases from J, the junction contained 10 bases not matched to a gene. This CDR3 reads CASKSPGQGNTEAFF. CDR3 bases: TGTGCCAGCAAATCACCGGGACAGGGGAATACTGAAGCTTTCTTT.

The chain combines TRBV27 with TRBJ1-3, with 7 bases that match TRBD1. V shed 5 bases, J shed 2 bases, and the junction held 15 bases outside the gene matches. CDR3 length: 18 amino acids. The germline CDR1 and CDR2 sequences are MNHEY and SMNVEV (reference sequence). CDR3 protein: CASSPSRQGPFTGNTIYF. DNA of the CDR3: TGTGCCAGCAGTCCCTCCCGACAGGGACCTTTTACTGGAAACACCATATATTTT.

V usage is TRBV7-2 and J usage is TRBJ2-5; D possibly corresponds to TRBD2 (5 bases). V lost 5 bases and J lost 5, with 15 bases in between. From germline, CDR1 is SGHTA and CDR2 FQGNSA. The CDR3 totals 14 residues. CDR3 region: CASSKVRGRETQYF. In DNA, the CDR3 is TGTGCCAGCAGCAAAGTAAGAGGGCGGGAGACCCAGTACTTC.

The CDR3 DNA is TGTGCCAGCACCGAACGCAGCTCCTACAATGAGCAGTTCTTC. Amino acid sequence: CASTERSSYNEQFF. The chain couples TRBV6-5 to TRBJ2-1; D not certain. The CDR3 has 14 residues. V was shortened by 7 bases and J by 0 bases, with 10 bases between the two germline ends. CDR1 is MNHEY and CDR2 is SVGAGI in the germline V gene.

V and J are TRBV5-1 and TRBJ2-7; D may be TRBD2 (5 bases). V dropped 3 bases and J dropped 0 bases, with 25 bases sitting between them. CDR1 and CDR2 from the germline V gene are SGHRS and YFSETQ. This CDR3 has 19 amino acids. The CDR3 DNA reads TGCGCCAGCAGCTGGGGAGTAGGTGGCAGGTCACTATCCTCCTACGAGCAGTACTTC. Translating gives CASSWGVGGRSLSSYEQYF.

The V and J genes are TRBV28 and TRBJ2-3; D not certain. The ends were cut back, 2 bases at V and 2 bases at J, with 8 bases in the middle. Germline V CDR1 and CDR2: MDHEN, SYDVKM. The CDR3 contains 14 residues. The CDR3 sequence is CASSLTPDTDTQYF. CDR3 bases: TGTGCCAGCAGTTTAACCCCAGACACAGATACGCAGTATTTT.

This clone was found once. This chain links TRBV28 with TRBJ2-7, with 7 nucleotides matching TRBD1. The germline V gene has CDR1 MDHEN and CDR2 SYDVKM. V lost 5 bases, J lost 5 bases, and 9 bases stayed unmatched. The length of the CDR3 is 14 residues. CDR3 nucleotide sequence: TGTGCCAGCAGTAACACAGGGGTAGGGGACGAGCAGTACTTC. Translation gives CASSNTGVGDEQYF.

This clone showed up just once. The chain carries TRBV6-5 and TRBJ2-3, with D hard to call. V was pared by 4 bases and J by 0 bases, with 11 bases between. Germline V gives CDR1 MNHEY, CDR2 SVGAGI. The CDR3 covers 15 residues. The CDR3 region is CASSFRLLSTDTQYF. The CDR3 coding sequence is TGTGCCAGCAGTTTCAGACTGCTTAGCACAGATACGCAGTATTTT.

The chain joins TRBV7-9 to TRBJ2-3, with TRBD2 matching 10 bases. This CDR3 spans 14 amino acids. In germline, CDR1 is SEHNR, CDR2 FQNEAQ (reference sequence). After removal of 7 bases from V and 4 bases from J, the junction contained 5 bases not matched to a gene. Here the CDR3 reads CASTVGLAADTQYF. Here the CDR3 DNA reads TGTGCCAGCACTGTAGGACTAGCGGCAGATACGCAGTATTTT. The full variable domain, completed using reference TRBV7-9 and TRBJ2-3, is DTGVSQNPRHKITKRGQNVTFRCDPISEHNRLYWYRQTLGQGPEFLTYFQNEAQLEKSRLLSDRFSAERPKGSFSTLEIQRTEQGDSAMYLCASTVGLAADTQYFGPGTRLTVL.

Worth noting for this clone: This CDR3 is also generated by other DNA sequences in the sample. In nucleotides, the CDR3 is TGTGCCAGCAGTTTGGGCCCGAACACTGAAGCTTTCTTT. As protein: CASSLGPNTEAFF. The chain employs TRBV27 and TRBJ1-1; D is undetermined. The V and J ends lost 3 bases and 1 base respectively, with 6 bases between them. The V gene's germline CDR1 is MNHEY and CDR2 SMNVEV (reference sequence). The CDR3 totals 13 residues.

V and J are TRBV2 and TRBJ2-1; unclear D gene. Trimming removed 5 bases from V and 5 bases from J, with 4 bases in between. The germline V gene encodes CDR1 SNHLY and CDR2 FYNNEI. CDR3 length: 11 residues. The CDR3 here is CASSPNNEQFF. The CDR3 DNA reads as TGTGCCAGCAGTCCTAACAATGAGCAGTTCTTC. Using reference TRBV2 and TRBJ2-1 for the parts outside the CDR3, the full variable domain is EPEVTQTPSHQVTQMGQEVILRCVPISNHLYFYWYRQILGQKVEFLVSFYNNEISEKSEIFDDQFSVERPDGSNFTLKIRSTKLEDSAMYFCASSPNNEQFFGPGTRLTVL.